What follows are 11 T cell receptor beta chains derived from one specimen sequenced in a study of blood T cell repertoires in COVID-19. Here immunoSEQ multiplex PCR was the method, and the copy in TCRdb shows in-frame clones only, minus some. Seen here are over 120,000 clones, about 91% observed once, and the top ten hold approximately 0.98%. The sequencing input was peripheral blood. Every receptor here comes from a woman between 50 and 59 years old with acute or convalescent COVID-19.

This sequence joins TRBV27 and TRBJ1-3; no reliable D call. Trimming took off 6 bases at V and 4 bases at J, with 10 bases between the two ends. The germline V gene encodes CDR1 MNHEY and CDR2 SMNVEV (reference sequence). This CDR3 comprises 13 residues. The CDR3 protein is CASSLAGGNTIYF. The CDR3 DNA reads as TGTGCCAGCAGCCTAGCCGGGGGAAACACCATATATTTT.

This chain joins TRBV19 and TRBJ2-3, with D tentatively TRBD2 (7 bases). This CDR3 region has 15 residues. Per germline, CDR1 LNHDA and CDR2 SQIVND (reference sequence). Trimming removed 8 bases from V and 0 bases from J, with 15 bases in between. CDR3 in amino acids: CASGMGGGSTDTQYF. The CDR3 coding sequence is TGTGCCAGTGGGATGGGAGGGGGAAGCACAGATACGCAGTATTTT.

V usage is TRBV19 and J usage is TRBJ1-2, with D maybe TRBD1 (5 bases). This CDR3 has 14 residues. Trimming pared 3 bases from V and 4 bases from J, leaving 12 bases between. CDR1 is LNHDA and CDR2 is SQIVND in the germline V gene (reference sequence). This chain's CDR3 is CASSIGGTLYGYTF. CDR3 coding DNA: TGTGCCAGTAGTATCGGAGGGACCCTCTATGGCTACACCTTC.

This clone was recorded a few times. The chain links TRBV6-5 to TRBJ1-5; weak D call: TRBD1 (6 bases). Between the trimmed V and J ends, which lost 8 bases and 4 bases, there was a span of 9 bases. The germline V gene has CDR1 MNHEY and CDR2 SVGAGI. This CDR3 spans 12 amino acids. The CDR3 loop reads CASSQGNQPQHF. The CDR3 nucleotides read TGTGCCAGCTCCCAGGGGAATCAGCCCCAGCATTTT.

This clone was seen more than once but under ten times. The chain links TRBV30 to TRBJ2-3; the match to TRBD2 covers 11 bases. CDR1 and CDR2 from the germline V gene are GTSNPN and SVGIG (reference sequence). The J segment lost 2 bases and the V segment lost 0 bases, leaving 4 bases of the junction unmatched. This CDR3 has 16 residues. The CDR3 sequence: CAWSVTSGGITDTQYF. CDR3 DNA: TGTGCCTGGAGTGTCACTAGCGGGGGCATCACAGATACGCAGTATTTT.

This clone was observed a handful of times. The DNA for the CDR3 is TGTGCCAGCAGCCAAGGCAGGGAAAATGTCTATGGCTACACCTTC. As protein: CASSQGRENVYGYTF. The chain joins TRBV3-1 (or the pseudogene TRBV3-2) to TRBJ1-2, with a possible D match to TRBD1 (5 bases). Germline CDR1 and CDR2: LGHDT and YNNKEL (reference sequence). The CDR3 is 15 amino acids. Trimming removed 1 base at V and 4 bases at J, with 13 bases between.

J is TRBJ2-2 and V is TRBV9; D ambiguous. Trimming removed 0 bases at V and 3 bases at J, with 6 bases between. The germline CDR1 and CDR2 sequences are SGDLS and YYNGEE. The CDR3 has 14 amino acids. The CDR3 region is CASSVESDTGELFF. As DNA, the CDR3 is TGTGCCAGCAGCGTAGAATCCGACACCGGGGAGCTGTTTTTT.

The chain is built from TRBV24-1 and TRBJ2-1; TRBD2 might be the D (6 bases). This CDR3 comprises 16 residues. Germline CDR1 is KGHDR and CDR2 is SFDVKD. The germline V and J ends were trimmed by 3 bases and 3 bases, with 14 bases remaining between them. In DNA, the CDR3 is TGTGCCACCAGTGATCCGTCGGCTAGCGACTACAATGAGCAGTTCTTC. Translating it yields CATSDPSASDYNEQFF.

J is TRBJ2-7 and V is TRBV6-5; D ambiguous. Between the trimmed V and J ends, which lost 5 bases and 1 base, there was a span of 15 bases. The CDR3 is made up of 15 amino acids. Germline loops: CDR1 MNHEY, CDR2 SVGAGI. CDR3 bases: TGTGCCAGCAGTCCCCTTAGTGAGGCTTCCTACGAGCAGTACTTC. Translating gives CASSPLSEASYEQYF.

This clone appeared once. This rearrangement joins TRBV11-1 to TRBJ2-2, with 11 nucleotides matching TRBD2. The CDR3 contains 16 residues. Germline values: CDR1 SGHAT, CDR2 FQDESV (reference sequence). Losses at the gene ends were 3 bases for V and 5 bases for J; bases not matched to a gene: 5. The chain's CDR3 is CASSFIAGGRTGELFF. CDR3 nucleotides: TGTGCCAGCAGCTTCATAGCGGGGGGGCGTACCGGGGAGCTGTTTTTT.

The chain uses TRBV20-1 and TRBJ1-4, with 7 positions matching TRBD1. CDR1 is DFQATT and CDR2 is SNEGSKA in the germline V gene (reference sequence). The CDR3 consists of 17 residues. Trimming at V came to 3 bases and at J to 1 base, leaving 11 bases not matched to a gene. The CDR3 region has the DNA TGCAGTGCTAGTGGTCCAGCAGGGGGAATAACTAATGAAAAACTGTTTTTT. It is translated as CSASGPAGGITNEKLFF.